Below, 13 T cell receptor beta chains from the same sample are listed, as sequenced in a study of blood T cell repertoires in COVID-19. Data came from immunoSEQ multiplex PCR; TCRdb stores just in-frame clones and leaves some out. The sample lists some 31,000 clones; roughly 90% were seen once. The sample comprised peripheral blood. Every receptor here comes from a human donor with active COVID-19. The donor label of this sample is uncertain.

This chain connects TRBV20-1 to TRBJ2-2, with D maybe TRBD1 (6 bases). CDR3 size: 14 residues. V lost 3 bases and J lost 5, with 13 bases in between. Germline CDR1 is DFQATT and CDR2 is SNEGSKA (reference sequence). The CDR3 loop reads CSASLGAWTGELFF. CDR3 sequence (DNA): TGCAGTGCTAGTCTGGGGGCATGGACCGGGGAGCTGTTTTTT.

The rearrangement uses TRBV18 and TRBJ2-2; D unclear. Germline values: CDR1 KGHSH, CDR2 LQKENI. CDR3 length: 15 residues. V was shortened by 2 bases and J by 9 bases, with 16 bases between the two germline ends. The CDR3 DNA reads as TGTGCCAGCTCACCATCTGGGCAGCTCTTGCGGGAGCTGTTTTTT. Translated, it gives CASSPSGQLLRELFF.

The chain uses TRBV7-9 and TRBJ2-5; D remains unclear. This CDR3 has 15 residues. Germline V gene lookup returns CDR1 SEHNR and CDR2 FQNEAQ (reference sequence). V gave up 2 bases and J gave up 2 bases, with 12 bases separating them. CDR3 protein: CASSLISWPQETQYF. DNA for the CDR3: TGTGCCAGCAGCTTAATTTCGTGGCCTCAAGAGACCCAGTACTTC.

The chain has TRBV28 and TRBJ2-3; D unresolved. The germline CDR1 and CDR2 sequences are MDHEN and SYDVKM. Trimming pared 7 bases from V and 1 base from J, leaving 12 bases between. This CDR3 has 14 residues. The CDR3 loop reads CASNTRFGTDTQYF. The CDR3 DNA sequence: TGTGCCAGCAATACTCGTTTTGGCACAGATACGCAGTATTTT.

The V and J genes are TRBV19 and TRBJ2-7; possibly TRBD2 for D (5 bases). With 1 base removed from V and 3 bases from J, the gap between germline ends came to 7 bases. The CDR3 is 13 amino acids. Germline loops: CDR1 LNHDA, CDR2 SQIVND (reference sequence). The CDR3 protein is CASSIVEGYEQYF. The CDR3 coding sequence is TGTGCCAGTAGTATAGTAGAGGGCTACGAGCAGTACTTC.

This sequence joins TRBV4-1 and TRBJ1-1, with 7 bases that match TRBD1. The junction had 10 bases not matched to a gene; V was cut back by 2 bases and J by 4 bases. The CDR3 length is 16 residues. In germline, CDR1 is MGHRA, CDR2 YSYEKL. This CDR3 is CASSQLDRVVRTEAFF. The CDR3 DNA sequence: TGCGCCAGCAGCCAACTTGACAGGGTAGTACGCACTGAAGCTTTCTTT.

J is TRBJ2-1 and V is TRBV3-1 (or the pseudogene TRBV3-2); D perhaps matches TRBD2 (6 bases). V was cut by 0 bases and J by 4 bases, with 16 bases left in between. CDR1 and CDR2 from the germline V gene are LGHDT and YNNKEL (reference sequence). The CDR3 extends over 17 amino acids. The chain's CDR3 is CASSQDRPGLTYNEQFF. The CDR3 bases are TGTGCCAGCAGCCAAGATAGGCCAGGACTAACTTACAATGAGCAGTTCTTC.

This CDR3 is CASSTRSGNQPQHF. The CDR3 nucleotides are TGTGCCAGTTCCACTCGGTCGGGTAATCAGCCCCAGCATTTT. V is TRBV19 and J is TRBJ1-5; D not resolved. CDR3 length: 14 residues. CDR1 is LNHDA and CDR2 is SQIVND in the germline V gene (reference sequence). V was cut by 8 bases and J by 4 bases, with 15 bases left in between.

This chain joins TRBV5-1 and TRBJ2-3, with a possible D match to TRBD1 (6 bases). This CDR3 has 17 amino acids. V lost 4 bases to trimming and J lost 0 bases, with 18 bases between them. Per germline, CDR1 SGHRS and CDR2 YFSETQ. The CDR3 sequence: CASSGATDRLSTDTQYF. The DNA of the CDR3 is TGCGCCAGCAGCGGAGCGACCGACAGGCTAAGCACAGATACGCAGTATTTT.

V gene TRBV12-3 or TRBV12-4 combines with J gene TRBJ1-4; TRBD1 aligns across 9 bases. The CDR3 length is 13 residues. J lost 14 bases, V lost 4 bases, and 8 bases had no gene match. This chain's CDR3 is CASSYGQGIQLFF. CDR3 in DNA: TGTGCCAGCAGTTATGGACAGGGGATTCAGCTGTTTTTT.

The gene calls are TRBV6-2 or TRBV6-3 and TRBJ2-2, with D hard to call. Trimming took off 6 bases at V and 1 base at J, with 12 bases between the two ends. CDR3 size: 15 residues. CDR1 and CDR2 (germline): MNHEY, SVGEGT. In DNA, the CDR3 is TGTGCCAGCAGCCAACTCAGACAGAACACCGGGGAGCTGTTTTTT. Protein product: CASSQLRQNTGELFF.

J is TRBJ1-1 and V is TRBV6-5, with a weak D call TRBD1 (5 bases). This CDR3 has 15 residues. Trimming cost V 2 bases and J 0 bases, with 10 bases left between them. Germline CDR1 MNHEY, CDR2 SVGAGI. CDR3 coding DNA: TGTGCCAGCAGTTACGTCTCAGGGCTGAACACTGAAGCTTTCTTT. It specifies CASSYVSGLNTEAFF.

The V call is TRBV10-3, the J call TRBJ2-7; TRBD1 is a possible D gene (5 bases). This CDR3 region has 15 residues. From germline, CDR1 is ENHRY and CDR2 SYGVKD. Trimming removed 6 bases at V and 3 bases at J, with 18 bases between. Written as DNA, the CDR3 is TGTGCCATCAGCGGCGGAGACCACAGGAACTACGAGCAGTACTTC. As protein: CAISGGDHRNYEQYF.